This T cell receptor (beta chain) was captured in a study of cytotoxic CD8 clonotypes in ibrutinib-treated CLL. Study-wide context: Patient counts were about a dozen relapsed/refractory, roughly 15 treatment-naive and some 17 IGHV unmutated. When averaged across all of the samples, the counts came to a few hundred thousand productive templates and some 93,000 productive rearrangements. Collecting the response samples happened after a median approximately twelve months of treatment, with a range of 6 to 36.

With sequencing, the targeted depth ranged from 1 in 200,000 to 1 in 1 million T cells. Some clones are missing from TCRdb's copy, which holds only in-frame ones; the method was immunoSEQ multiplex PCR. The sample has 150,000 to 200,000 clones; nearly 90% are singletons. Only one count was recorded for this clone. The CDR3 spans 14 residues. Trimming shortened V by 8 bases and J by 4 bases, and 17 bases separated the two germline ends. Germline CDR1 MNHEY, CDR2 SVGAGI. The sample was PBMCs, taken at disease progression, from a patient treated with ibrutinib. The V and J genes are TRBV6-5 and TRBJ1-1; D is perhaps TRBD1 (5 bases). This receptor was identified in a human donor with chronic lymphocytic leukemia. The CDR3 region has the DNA TGTGCCAGCTCCCGGGGCGGGGAAGTCACTGAAGCTTTCTTT. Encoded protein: CASSRGGEVTEAFF.